The sequence of this TCR beta chain was determined in a study of tumor-infiltrating lymphocytes in localized non-small cell lung cancer. Study at large: Patients included smokers and never-smokers with various histologies, some sampled after neoadjuvant chemotherapy. Tumor tissue and non-adjacent uninvolved lung came from each patient. Study-wide results and caveats: Different pieces of the same tissue were used for each assay. T-cell fraction did not differ between immunotypes IM1 and IM2.

This clone was seen more than once but under ten times. Its antigen is unidentified. Profiling relied on immunoSEQ multiplex PCR, and the TCRdb table lists in-frame clones only, not all of them. Of about 12,000 clones in the sample, around 86% were seen once. The sequence was collected from a human donor with non-small cell lung cancer. Sequencing was performed on lung tumor tissue.

The CDR3 is CASRWTSGNTIYF. The CDR3 region has the DNA TGTGCCAGCAGATGGACCTCTGGAAACACCATATATTTT. The J gene is TRBJ1-3, the V gene TRBV6-1; no firm D call. V was clipped by 6 bases and J by 0 bases, with 6 bases between them. Germline CDR1 and CDR2: MNHNS and SASEGT. The length of the CDR3 is 13 residues.